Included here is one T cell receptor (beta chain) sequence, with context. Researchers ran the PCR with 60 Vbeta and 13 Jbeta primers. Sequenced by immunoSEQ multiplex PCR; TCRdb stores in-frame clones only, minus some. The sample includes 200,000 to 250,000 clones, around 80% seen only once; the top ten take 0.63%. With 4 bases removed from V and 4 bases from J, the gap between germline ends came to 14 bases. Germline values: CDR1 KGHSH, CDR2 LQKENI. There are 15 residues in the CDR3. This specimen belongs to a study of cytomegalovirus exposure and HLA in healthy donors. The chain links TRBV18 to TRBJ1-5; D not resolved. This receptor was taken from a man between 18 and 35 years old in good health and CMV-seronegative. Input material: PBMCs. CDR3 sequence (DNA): TGTGCCAGCTCACTCCGCGGCCCTGGGAATCAGCCCCAGCATTTT. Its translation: CASSLRGPGNQPQHF.